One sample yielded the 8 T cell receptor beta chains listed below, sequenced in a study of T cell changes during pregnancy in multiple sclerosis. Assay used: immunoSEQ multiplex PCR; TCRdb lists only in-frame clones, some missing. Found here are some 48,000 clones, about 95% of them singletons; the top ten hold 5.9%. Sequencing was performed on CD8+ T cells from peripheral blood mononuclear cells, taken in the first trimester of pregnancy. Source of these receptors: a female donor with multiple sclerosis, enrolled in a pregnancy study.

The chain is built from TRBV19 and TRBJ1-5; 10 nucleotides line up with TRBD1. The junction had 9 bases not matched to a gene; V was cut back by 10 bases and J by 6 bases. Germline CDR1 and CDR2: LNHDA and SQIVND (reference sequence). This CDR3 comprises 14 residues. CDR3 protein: CATWTGGLSQPQHF. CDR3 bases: TGTGCCACCTGGACAGGGGGTTTGAGTCAGCCCCAGCATTTT. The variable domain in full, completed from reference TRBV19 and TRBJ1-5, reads DGGITQSPKYLFRKEGQNVTLSCEQNLNHDAMYWYRQDPGQGLRLIYYSQIVNDFQKGDIAEGYSVSREKKESFPLTVTSAQKNPTAFYLCATWTGGLSQPQHFGDGTRLSIL.

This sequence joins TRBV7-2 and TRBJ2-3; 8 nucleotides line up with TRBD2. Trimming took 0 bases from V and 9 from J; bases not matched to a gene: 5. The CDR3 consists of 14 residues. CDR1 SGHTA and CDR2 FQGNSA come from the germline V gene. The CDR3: CASSLAGTRQTQYF. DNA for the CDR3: TGTGCCAGCAGCTTAGCTGGGACTAGGCAGACGCAGTATTTT.

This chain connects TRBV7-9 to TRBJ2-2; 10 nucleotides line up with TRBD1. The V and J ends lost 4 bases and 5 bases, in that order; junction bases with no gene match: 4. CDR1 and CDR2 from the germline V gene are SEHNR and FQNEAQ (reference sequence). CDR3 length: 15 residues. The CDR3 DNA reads TGTGCCAGCAGCTACCGGGACAGGGGAACCGGGGAGCTGTTTTTT. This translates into CASSYRDRGTGELFF.

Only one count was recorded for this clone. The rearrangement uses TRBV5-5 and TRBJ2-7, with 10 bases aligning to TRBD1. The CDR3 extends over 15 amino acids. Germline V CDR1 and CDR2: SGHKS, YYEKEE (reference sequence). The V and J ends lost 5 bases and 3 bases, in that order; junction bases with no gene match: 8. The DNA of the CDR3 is TGTGCCAGCAGAGAGGGACAGGGGTGGGTCTACGAGCAGTACTTC. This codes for CASREGQGWVYEQYF. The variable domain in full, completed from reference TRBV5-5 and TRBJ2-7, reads DAGVTQSPTHLIKTRGQQVTLRCSPISGHKSVSWYQQVLGQGPQFIFQYYEKEERGRGNFPDRFSARQFPNYSSELNVNALLLGDSALYLCASREGQGWVYEQYFGPGTRLTVT.

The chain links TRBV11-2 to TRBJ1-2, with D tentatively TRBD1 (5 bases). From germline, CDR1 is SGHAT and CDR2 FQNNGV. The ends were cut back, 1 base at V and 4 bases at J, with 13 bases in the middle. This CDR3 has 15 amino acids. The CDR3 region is CASSLALAGTYGYTF. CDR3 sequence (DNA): TGTGCCAGCAGCTTAGCATTGGCGGGGACCTATGGCTACACCTTC.

CDR3 protein: CASSWGQATEAFF. The CDR3 DNA reads TGTGCCAGCAGCTGGGGACAGGCCACTGAAGCTTTCTTT. The chain joins TRBV5-6 to TRBJ1-1; 8 nucleotides align to TRBD1. The V gene end was trimmed by 3 bases and the J gene end by 4 bases; junction bases not matched to a gene: 2. This CDR3 region has 13 residues. The germline V gene encodes CDR1 SGHDT and CDR2 YYEEEE.

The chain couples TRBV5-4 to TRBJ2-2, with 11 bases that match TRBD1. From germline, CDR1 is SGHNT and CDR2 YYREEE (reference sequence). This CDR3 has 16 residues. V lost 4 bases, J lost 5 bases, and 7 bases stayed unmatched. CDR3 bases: TGTGCCAGCAGCCAGGGACAGGGGGTGATGACCGGGGAGCTGTTTTTT. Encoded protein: CASSQGQGVMTGELFF.

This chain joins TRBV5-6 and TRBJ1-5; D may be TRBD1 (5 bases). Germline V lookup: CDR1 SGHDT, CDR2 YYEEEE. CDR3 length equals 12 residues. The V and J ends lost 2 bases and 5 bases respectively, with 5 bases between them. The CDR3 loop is CASSLGDQPQHF. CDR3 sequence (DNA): TGTGCCAGCAGCTTAGGGGATCAGCCCCAGCATTTT.